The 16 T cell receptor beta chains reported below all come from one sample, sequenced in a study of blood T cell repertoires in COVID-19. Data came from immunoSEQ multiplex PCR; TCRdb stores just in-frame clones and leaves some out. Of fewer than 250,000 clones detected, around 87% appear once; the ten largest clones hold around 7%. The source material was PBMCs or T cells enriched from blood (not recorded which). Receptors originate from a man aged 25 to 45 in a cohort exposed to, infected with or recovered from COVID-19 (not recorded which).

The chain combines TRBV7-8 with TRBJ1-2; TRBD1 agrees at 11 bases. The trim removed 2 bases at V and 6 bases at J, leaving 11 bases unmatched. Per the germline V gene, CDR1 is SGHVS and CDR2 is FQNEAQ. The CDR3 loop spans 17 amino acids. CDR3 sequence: CASSLNGQGASSDGYTF. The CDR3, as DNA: TGTGCCAGCAGCTTAAATGGACAGGGGGCTTCTTCGGATGGCTACACCTTC. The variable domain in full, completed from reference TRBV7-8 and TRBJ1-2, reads GAGVSQSPRYKVAKRGQDVALRCDPISGHVSLFWYQQALGQGPEFLTYFQNEAQLDKSGLPSDRFFAERPEGSVSTLKIQRTQQEDSAVYLCASSLNGQGASSDGYTFGSGTRLTVV.

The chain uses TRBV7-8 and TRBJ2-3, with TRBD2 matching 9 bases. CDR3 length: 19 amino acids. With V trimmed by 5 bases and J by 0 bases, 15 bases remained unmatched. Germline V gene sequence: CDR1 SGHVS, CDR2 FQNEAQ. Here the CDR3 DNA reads TGTGCCAGCAGCACAGGAGCGACTAGCGGCTGGACTAGCACAGATACGCAGTATTTT. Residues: CASSTGATSGWTSTDTQYF.

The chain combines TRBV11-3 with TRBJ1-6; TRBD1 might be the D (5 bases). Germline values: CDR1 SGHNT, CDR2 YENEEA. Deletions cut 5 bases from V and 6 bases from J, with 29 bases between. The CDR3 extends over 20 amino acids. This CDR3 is CASSQRVASQAPVLNSPLHF. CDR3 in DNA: TGTGCCAGCAGCCAACGCGTTGCTTCACAGGCGCCGGTCCTTAATTCACCCCTCCACTTT.

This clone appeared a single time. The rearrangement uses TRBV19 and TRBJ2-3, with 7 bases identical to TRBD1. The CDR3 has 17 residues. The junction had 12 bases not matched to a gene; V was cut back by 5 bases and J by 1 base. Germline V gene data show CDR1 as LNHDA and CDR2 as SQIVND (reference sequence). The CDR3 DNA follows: TGTGCCAGTAGTTCGGGACAGTCGGTCCTGGGCACAGATACGCAGTATTTT. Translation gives CASSSGQSVLGTDTQYF.

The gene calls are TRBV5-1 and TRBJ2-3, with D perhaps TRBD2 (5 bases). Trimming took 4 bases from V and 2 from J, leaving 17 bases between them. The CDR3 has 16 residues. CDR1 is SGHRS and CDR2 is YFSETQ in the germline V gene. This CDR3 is CASSLTSGPPTDTQYF. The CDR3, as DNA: TGCGCCAGCAGCCTCACGAGCGGTCCACCCACAGATACGCAGTATTTT. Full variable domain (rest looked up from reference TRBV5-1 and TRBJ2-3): KAGVTQTPRYLIKTRGQQVTLSCSPISGHRSVSWYQQTPGQGLQFLFEYFSETQRNKGNFPGRFSGRQFSNSRSEMNVSTLELGDSALYLCASSLTSGPPTDTQYFGPGTRLTVL.

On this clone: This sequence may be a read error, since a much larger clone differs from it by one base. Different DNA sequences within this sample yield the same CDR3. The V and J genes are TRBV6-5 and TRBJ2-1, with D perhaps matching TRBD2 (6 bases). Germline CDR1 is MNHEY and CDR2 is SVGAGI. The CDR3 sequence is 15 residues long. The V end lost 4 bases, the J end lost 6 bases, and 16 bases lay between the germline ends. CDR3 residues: CASSFWTTTSNEQFF. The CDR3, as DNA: TGTGCCAGCAGTTTTTGGACTACCACTAGCAATGAGCAGTTCTTC.

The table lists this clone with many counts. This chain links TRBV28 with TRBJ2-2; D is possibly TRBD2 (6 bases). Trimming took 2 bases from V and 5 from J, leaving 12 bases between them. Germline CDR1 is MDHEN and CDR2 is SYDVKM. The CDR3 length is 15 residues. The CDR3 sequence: CASSLAAAGTGELFF. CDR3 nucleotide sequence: TGTGCCAGCAGTTTAGCCGCCGCGGGGACCGGGGAGCTGTTTTTT.

Here the CDR3 reads CASSPLGLPKNTGELFF. CDR3 DNA sequence: TGTGCCAGCAGCCCTCTGGGACTACCCAAAAACACCGGGGAGCTGTTTTTT. The chain couples TRBV7-9 to TRBJ2-2, with TRBD2 identical over 7 bases. CDR1 SEHNR and CDR2 FQNEAQ come from the germline V gene (reference sequence). V lost 5 bases, J lost 2 bases, and 11 bases stayed unmatched. This CDR3 is 17 amino acids long.

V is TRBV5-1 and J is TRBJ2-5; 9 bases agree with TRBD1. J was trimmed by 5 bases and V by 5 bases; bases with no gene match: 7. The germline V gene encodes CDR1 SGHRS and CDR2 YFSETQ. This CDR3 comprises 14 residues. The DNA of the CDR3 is TGCGCCAGCAGTTATACAGGGGGCGGGGAGACCCAGTACTTC. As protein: CASSYTGGGETQYF.

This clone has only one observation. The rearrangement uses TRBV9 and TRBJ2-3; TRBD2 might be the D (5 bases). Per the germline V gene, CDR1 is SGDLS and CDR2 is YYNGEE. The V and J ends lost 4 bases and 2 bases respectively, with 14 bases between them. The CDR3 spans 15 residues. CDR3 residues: CASSFSVYHTDTQYF. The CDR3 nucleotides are TGTGCCAGCAGCTTTAGCGTTTACCACACAGATACGCAGTATTTT. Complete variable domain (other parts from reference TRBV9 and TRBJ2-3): DSGVTQTPKHLITATGQRVTLRCSPRSGDLSVYWYQQSLDQGLQFLIQYYNGEERAKGNILERFSAQQFPDLHSELNLSSLELGDSALYFCASSFSVYHTDTQYFGPGTRLTVL.

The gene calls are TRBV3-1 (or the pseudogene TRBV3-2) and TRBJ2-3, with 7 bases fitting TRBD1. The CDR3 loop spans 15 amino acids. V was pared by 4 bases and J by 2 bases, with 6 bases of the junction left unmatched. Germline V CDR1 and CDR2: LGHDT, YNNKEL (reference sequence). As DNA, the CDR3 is TGTGCCAGCAGCCGAGGACAGGCCACCACAGATACGCAGTATTTT. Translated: CASSRGQATTDTQYF.

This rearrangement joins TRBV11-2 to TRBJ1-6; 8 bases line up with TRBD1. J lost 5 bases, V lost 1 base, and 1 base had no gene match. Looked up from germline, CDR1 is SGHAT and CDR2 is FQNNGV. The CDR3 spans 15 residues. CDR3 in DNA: TGTGCCAGCAGCTTAGGACAGGGGAATAATTCACCCCTCCACTTT. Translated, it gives CASSLGQGNNSPLHF.

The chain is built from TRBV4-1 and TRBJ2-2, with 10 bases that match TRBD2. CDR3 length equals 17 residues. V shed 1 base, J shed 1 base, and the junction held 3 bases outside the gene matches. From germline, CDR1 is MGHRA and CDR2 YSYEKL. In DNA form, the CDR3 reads TGCGCCAGCAGCCAAGTCCCTAGCGGGAGGAACACCGGGGAGCTGTTTTTT. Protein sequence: CASSQVPSGRNTGELFF.

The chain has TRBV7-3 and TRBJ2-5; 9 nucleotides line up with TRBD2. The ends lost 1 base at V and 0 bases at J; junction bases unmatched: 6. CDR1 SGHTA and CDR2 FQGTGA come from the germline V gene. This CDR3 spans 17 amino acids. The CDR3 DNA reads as TGTGCCAGCAGCTTAATAGAAGCTAGCGGGGACCAAGAGACCCAGTACTTC. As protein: CASSLIEASGDQETQYF.

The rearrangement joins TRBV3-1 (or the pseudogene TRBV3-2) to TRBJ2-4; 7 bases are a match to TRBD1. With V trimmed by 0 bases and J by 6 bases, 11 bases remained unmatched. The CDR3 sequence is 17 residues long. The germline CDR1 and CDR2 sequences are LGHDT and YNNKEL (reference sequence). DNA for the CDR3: TGTGCCAGCAGCCAAGACCCTGAGGGGGCACGGGGAAACATTCAGTACTTC. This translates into CASSQDPEGARGNIQYF.

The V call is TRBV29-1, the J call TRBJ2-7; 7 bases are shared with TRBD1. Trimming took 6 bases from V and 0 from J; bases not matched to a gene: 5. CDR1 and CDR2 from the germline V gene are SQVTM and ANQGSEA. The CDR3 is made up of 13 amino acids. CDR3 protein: CSVETGRSYEQYF. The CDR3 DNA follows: TGCAGCGTCGAGACAGGGCGCTCCTACGAGCAGTACTTC.